Given below is one T cell receptor (beta chain) in context. Its antigen is currently unknown. The sample originates from a study of shared clonotypes between healthy human individuals. Study-level findings and limits: The authors sampled blood alone, and tissue repertoires likely differ. The donor pool, a small one, limited the genetic and exposure-history diversity represented. Clonotypes not shared had lower generation probabilities than those common to all four donors.

The CDR3 is made up of 14 amino acids. The V end was cut by 5 bases, the J end by 0 bases, with 8 bases between. The germline V gene has CDR1 LGHNT and CDR2 FRNRAP. Measured with immunoSEQ multiplex PCR; TCRdb has only the in-frame clones, and not every one. This table has about 2,500,000 clones, 85% to 95% appearing once. Material for sequencing was naive CD4+ T cells sorted from blood. Subset specified: CD45RA+ positively selected. This clonotype originated in a man aged 18 to 29 in good health. The genes are TRBV12-5 and TRBJ1-5; D unclear. The CDR3 DNA follows: TGTGCTAGTGGTCAGGACCTTAGCAATCAGCCCCAGCATTTT. It encodes CASGQDLSNQPQHF.